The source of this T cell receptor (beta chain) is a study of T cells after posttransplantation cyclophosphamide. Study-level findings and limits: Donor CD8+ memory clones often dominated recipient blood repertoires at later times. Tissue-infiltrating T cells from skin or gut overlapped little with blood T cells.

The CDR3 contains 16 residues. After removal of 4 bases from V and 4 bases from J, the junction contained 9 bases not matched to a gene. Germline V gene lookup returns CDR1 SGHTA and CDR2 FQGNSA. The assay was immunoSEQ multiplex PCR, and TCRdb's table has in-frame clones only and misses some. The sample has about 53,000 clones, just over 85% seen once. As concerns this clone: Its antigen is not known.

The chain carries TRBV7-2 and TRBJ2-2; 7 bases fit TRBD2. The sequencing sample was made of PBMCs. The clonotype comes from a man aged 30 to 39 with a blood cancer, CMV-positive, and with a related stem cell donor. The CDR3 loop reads CASSSHGTTTTGELFF. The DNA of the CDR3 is TGTGCCAGCAGCTCCCACGGGACTACTACCACCGGGGAGCTGTTTTTT.